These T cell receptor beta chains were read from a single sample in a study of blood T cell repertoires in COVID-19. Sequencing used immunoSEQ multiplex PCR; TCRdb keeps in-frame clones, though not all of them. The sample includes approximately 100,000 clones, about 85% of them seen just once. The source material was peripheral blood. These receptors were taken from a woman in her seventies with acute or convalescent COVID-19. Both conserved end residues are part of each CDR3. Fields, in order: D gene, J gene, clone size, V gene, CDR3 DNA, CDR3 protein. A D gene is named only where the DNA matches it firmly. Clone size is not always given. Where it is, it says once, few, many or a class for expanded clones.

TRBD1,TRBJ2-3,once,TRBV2,TGTGCCAGCAGTCGACAGGGGGCTGAAGATACGCAGTATTTT,CASSRQGAEDTQYF
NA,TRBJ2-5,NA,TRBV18,TGTGCCAGCTCACCACGGCTGGAGACCCAGTACTTC,CASSPRLETQYF
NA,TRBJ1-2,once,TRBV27,TGTGCCAGCCAGGGCAACTATGGCTACACCTTC,CASQGNYGYTF
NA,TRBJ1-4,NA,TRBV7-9,TGTGCCAGCAGCTTTTATAATGAAAAACTGTTTTTT,CASSFYNEKLFF
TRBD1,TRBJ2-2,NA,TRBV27,TGTGCCAGCAGTCTGACCCCCAGGGGGCCCGCGAACACCGGGGAGCTGTTTTTT,CASSLTPRGPANTGELFF
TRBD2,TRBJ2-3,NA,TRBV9,TGTGCCAGCACACGAGGGACTAGCGGGAGCACAGATACGCAGTATTTT,CASTRGTSGSTDTQYF
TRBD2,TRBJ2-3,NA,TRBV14,TGTGCCAGCAGCCCCTATAGCGGGAACTGGAATACGCAGTATTTT,CASSPYSGNWNTQYF
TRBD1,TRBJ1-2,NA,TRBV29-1,TGCAGCGTTGTGGTGGGGACAGGGACTAACTATGGCTACACCTTC,CSVVVGTGTNYGYTF
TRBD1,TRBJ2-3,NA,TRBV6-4,TGTGCCAGCAGCAGGACAGGGGGCACAGATACGCAGTATTTT,CASSRTGGTDTQYF
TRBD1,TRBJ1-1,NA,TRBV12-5,TGTGCTAGTGGTATAAACAGGGGTGGGTACACTGAAGCTTTCTTT,CASGINRGGYTEAFF
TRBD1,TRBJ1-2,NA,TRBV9,TGTGCCAGCAGCCAACCCGGGACAGGGTTTGGCTACACCTTC,CASSQPGTGFGYTF
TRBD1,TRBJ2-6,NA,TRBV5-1,TGCGCCACCCGACAGGGGATCTCGTCTGGGGCCAACGTCCTGACTTTC,CATRQGISSGANVLTF
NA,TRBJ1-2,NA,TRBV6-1,TGTGCCAGCAGTGAAGCGCATCTCAGGGGAAGCTATGGCTACACCTTC,CASSEAHLRGSYGYTF
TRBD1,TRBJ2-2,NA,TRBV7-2,TGTGCCAGCAGCCCTCGGACAGGGACCGGGGAGCTGTTTTTT,CASSPRTGTGELFF
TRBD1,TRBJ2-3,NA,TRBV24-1,TGTGCCACCAGTGTAGAGGGGGCGATAGATACGCAGTATTTT,CATSVEGAIDTQYF
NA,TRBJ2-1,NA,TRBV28,TGTGCCAGCAGCGAAGCGCGGGGCGGTGAGCAGTTCTTC,CASSEARGGEQFF
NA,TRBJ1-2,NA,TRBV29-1,TGCAGCGCCCAGACAGTATATGGCTACACCTTC,CSAQTVYGYTF
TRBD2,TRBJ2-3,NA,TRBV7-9,TGTGCCAGCAGCTTACCGTTCGGACTAGCGGGCACAGATACGCAGTATTTT,CASSLPFGLAGTDTQYF
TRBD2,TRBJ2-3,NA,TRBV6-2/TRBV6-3,TGTGCCAGCAGCCCACGCTCAATAGGACTAGCGGGCAGCACAGATACGCAGTATTTT,CASSPRSIGLAGSTDTQYF
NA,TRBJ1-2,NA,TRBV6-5,TGTGCCAGCAGTCCCGAGGACACGGTGAGGACCTACACCTTC,CASSPEDTVRTYTF
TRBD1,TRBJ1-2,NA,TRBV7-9,TGTGCCAGCAGCTTAGGGACAGGGTATGGCTACACCTTC,CASSLGTGYGYTF
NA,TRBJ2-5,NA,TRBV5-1,TGCGCCAGCAGCATAGGACTATCGCGGGAGACCCAGTACTTC,CASSIGLSRETQYF
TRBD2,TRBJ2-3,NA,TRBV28,TGTGCCAGCAACGGGGGGAGGGATACGCAGTATTTT,CASNGGRDTQYF
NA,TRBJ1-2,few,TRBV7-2,TGTGCCAGCAGCTTAGACAGGGCGGTCTATGGCTACACCTTC,CASSLDRAVYGYTF
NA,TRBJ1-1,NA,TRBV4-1,TGCGCCAGCAGCCAAGGAACAGGGTTGATGTCTGAAGCTTTCTTT,CASSQGTGLMSEAFF
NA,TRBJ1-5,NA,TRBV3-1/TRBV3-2,TGTGCCAGCAGCCAGGCCGTCAATCAGCCCCAGCATTTT,CASSQAVNQPQHF
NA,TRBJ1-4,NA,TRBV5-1,TGCGCCAGCAGCTTGTTTCGGGGGTCGAATGAAAAACTGTTTTTT,CASSLFRGSNEKLFF
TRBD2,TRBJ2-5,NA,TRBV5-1,TGCGCCAGCAGCTTGCGAATAGCGGGGTACCAAGAGACCCAGTACTTC,CASSLRIAGYQETQYF
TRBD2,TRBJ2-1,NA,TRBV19,TGTGCCAGTAGTATACGAGGCTGGCGGGAGGGGGGGAATGAGCAGTTCTTC,CASSIRGWREGGNEQFF
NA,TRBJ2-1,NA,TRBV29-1,TGCAGCGTTGTAACCCGGCAGGGGAGTTGGAATGAGCAGTTCTTC,CSVVTRQGSWNEQFF
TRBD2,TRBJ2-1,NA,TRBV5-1,TGCGCCAGCAGCCCTGGGGTAGCGGGGGGGCGCGGAAACAATGAGCAGTTCTTC,CASSPGVAGGRGNNEQFF
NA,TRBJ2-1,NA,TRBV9,TGTGCCAGCAGCCCCGACTCCTCCAATGAGCAGTTCTTC,CASSPDSSNEQFF
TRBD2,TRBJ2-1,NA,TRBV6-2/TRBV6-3,TGTGCCAGCAGTCATGGACTAGCGACGTTCTTC,CASSHGLATFF
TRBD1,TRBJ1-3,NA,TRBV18,TGTGCCAGCTCTCATGAGGGGACAGGGGCCTTCTCTGGAAACACCATATATTTT,CASSHEGTGAFSGNTIYF
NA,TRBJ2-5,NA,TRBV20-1,TGCAGTGCACTGAGCCAAGAGACCCAGTACTTC,CSALSQETQYF
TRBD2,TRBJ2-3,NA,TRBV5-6,TGTGCCAGCAGCCCGTTGACTAGCCGTTCTCCCTCCACAGATACGCAGTATTTT,CASSPLTSRSPSTDTQYF
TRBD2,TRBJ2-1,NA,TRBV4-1,TGCGCCAGCAGCGGGCGTTTGGGGCTAGCGGGAAGAGTTGCCGATGAGCAGTTCTTC,CASSGRLGLAGRVADEQFF
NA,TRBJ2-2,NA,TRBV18,TGTGCCAGCTCACCTAGCGGGACAGGGATGAACACCGGGGAGCTGTTTTTT,CASSPSGTGMNTGELFF
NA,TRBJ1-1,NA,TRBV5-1,TGCGCCAGCAGCTTGGGACAGGCGAACACTGAAGCTTTCTTT,CASSLGQANTEAFF
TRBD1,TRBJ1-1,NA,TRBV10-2,TGCGCCAGCATTCGACAGGGTTTGGGGGACTCGAACACTGAAGCTTTCTTT,CASIRQGLGDSNTEAFF
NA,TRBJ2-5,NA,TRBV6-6,TGTGCCAGCACCGGAGATCGGTCGGAGACCCAGTACTTC,CASTGDRSETQYF
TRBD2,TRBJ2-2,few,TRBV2,TGTGCCAGCGGGGAGCGGGGGGAAGGGGAGCTGTTTTTT,CASGERGEGELFF
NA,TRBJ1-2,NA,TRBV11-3,TGTGCCAGCAGCCCTACCTATGACAGCTTCTATGGCTACACCTTC,CASSPTYDSFYGYTF
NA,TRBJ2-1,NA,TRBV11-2,TGTGCCAGCAGCCGGCCGGGGGATGAGCAGTTCTTC,CASSRPGDEQFF
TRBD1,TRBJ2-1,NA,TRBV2,TGTGCCAGTAGCCGGGACAGGGGGTACAATGAGCAGTTCTTC,CASSRDRGYNEQFF